These T cell receptor beta chains were read from a single sample in a study of early T cells in non-severe SARS-CoV-2 infection. TCRdb processed the 5' RACE reads anew with MiXCR; each CDR3 protein has one entry. The data contain some 60,000 distinct CDR3 sequences, approximately 7.7% of them seen just once; the ten biggest clones take up approximately 3.1%. The sample consisted of whole blood. Every receptor here comes from an adult who was a healthcare worker with PCR-confirmed SARS-CoV-2 infection or an uninfected control (not recorded which). The CDR3 runs from the conserved cysteine through the conserved F or W. D genes are given only for firm matches. The listing skips clone size in some rows; elsewhere it reads once, few, many or a size class.

V: TRBV12-3/TRBV12-4
D: TRBD2
J: TRBJ2-1
size: many
CDR3: CASSSSSGGYNEQFF
DNA: TGTGCCAGCAGTTCCTCTAGCGGAGGCTACAATGAGCAGTTCTTC

V: TRBV29-1
D: .
J: TRBJ2-2
size: .
CDR3: CSVESGAGNTGELFF
DNA: TGCAGCGTTGAGTCCGGGGCAGGGAACACCGGGGAGCTGTTTTTT

V: TRBV12-3/TRBV12-4
D: TRBD1
J: TRBJ1-1
size: .
CDR3: CASSLWTGNSGTEAFF
DNA: TGTGCCAGCAGTTTGTGGACAGGGAATTCGGGCACTGAAGCTTTCTTT

V: TRBV4-2
D: TRBD2
J: TRBJ2-3
size: .
CDR3: CASSPRSGSGNADTQYF
DNA: TGTGCCAGCAGCCCACGGAGTGGTAGCGGGAATGCAGATACGCAGTATTTT

V: TRBV20-1
D: .
J: TRBJ1-4
size: many
CDR3: CSARSEEKLFF
DNA: TGCAGTGCTCGCTCCGAGGAAAAACTGTTTTTT

V: TRBV12-3/TRBV12-4
D: TRBD2
J: TRBJ2-2
size: .
CDR3: CASSPSGLNTGELFF
DNA: TGTGCCAGCAGTCCTAGCGGGCTGAACACCGGGGAGCTGTTTTTT

V: TRBV7-8
D: .
J: TRBJ2-4
size: few
CDR3: CASSLAGQQVKQAKNIQYF
DNA: TGTGCCAGCAGCTTAGCGGGCCAACAGGTCAAACAGGCCAAAAACATTCAGTACTTC

V: TRBV7-7
D: .
J: TRBJ2-5
size: .
CDR3: CASSPTGSGGETQYF
DNA: TGTGCCAGCAGTCCCACAGGGTCCGGCGGAGAGACCCAGTACTTC

V: TRBV18
D: .
J: TRBJ2-7
size: .
CDR3: CASSPPKAYEQYF
DNA: TGTGCCAGCTCACCACCGAAGGCCTACGAGCAGTACTTC

V: TRBV29-1
D: .
J: TRBJ1-1
size: many
CDR3: CSAKNRNTEAFF
DNA: TGCAGCGCCAAGAATCGAAACACTGAAGCTTTCTTT

V: TRBV12-3/TRBV12-4
D: TRBD1
J: TRBJ1-4
size: many
CDR3: CASSSPGQGVEKLFF
DNA: TGTGCCAGCAGTTCACCCGGCCAGGGGGTTGAAAAACTGTTTTTT

V: TRBV29-1
D: .
J: TRBJ2-3
size: few
CDR3: CSSWRGSDTQYF
DNA: TGCAGCTCCTGGAGGGGCTCAGATACGCAGTATTTT

V: TRBV28
D: TRBD1
J: TRBJ2-7
size: many
CDR3: CASSPPGQGRGEQYF
DNA: TGTGCCAGCAGTCCGCCGGGACAGGGGCGAGGGGAGCAGTACTTC

V: TRBV20-1
D: TRBD2
J: TRBJ2-1
size: medium-sized
CDR3: CSARGLAGYNEQFF
DNA: TGCAGTGCTAGGGGACTAGCGGGTTACAATGAGCAGTTCTTC

V: TRBV24-1
D: .
J: TRBJ2-2
size: many
CDR3: CATSPPQGGGELFF
DNA: TGTGCCACCAGTCCGCCACAGGGAGGCGGGGAGCTGTTTTTT

V: TRBV6-5
D: .
J: TRBJ1-1
size: many
CDR3: CASFWAAEAFF
DNA: TGTGCCAGCTTCTGGGCAGCTGAAGCTTTCTTT